This TCR beta chain stems from a study of neurological immune-mediated disorders. Study-level points and caveats: Phylogenetic grouping assigned the repertoires of 18 of 34 multiple sclerosis patients to one related-CDR3 cluster, which constitutes a possible signature. No clinical or MRI feature was associated with the multiple sclerosis repertoire cluster.

Source material was 2 million unsorted PBMCs, stored at -80 °C in RNAlater. This clonotype was observed at least ten times. Its antigen is undetermined. V lost 4 bases, J lost 2 bases, and 2 bases stayed unmatched. The CDR3 covers 13 residues. Germline V lookup: CDR1 SGHKS, CDR2 YYEKEE (reference sequence). The authors produced cDNA by 5'RACE using 10-nucleotide random UMIs. TCRdb re-analysed the 5' RACE reads in MiXCR, keeping a single row per CDR3 protein. The sample has tens of thousands of distinct CDR3 sequences, 4.5% to 6.5% seen once. This receptor was obtained from a woman aged 30 to 39 with multiple sclerosis. The genes are TRBV5-5 and TRBJ2-5; 7 nucleotides match TRBD1. Material: PBMCs. The DNA for the CDR3 is TGTGCCAGCAGCCCGGGACAGCAAGAGACCCAGTACTTC. It encodes CASSPGQQETQYF.